The 8 T cell receptor beta chains in this list originate from one sample, sequenced in a study of graft-versus-host responses after intestinal transplantation. For these TCRs, the target antigens are not known. Clones were sequenced by immunoSEQ multiplex PCR, and TCRdb holds only the in-frame ones, with some missing. This sample has around 110,000 clones; approximately 86% occur once, and the top ten carry about 0.75%. Here the sequenced sample was unstimulated CD4+ T cells sorted from spleen or lymph node cells, taken before transplant. These receptors came from a human donor who was the organ donor for an intestinal transplant.

This clone was picked up one time. The rearrangement uses TRBV6-5 and TRBJ1-1; 8 bases align to TRBD1. Trimming removed 3 bases from V and 10 bases from J; junction bases left unmatched: 4. This CDR3 is 12 amino acids long. Germline CDR1 and CDR2: MNHEY and SVGAGI. CDR3 in DNA: TGTGCCAGCAGTTATACAGGGGGGGCAGCTTTCTTT. This encodes CASSYTGGAAFF.

This clone was found once. Other DNA sequences in the same sample also yield this CDR3. The CDR3 region is CASSMDRGRRQETQYF. In nucleotides, the CDR3 is TGTGCCAGCAGCATGGACAGGGGGCGAAGGCAAGAGACCCAGTACTTC. The chain couples TRBV11-2 to TRBJ2-5, with 11 bases aligning to TRBD1. Germline CDR1 SGHAT, CDR2 FQNNGV. J was trimmed by 2 bases and V by 5 bases; bases with no gene match: 7. The CDR3 extends over 16 amino acids.

The CDR3 region has the DNA TGCGCCAGCACGCTCCGACGGGACATCGCGTCCGGGGAGCTGTTTTTT. This sequence encodes CASTLRRDIASGELFF. The chain couples TRBV5-1 to TRBJ2-2, with a tentative D call TRBD1 (6 bases). Trimming took off 6 bases at V and 6 bases at J, with 21 bases between the two ends. The CDR3 is 16 residues long. Germline CDR1 SGHRS, CDR2 YFSETQ.

The V gene is TRBV5-6, the J gene TRBJ2-7; D is undetermined. V lost 4 bases and J lost 6, with 11 bases in between. CDR1 and CDR2 from the germline V gene are SGHDT and YYEEEE. CDR3 length: 12 residues. The CDR3 loop is CASSLYSGEQYF. The CDR3 bases are TGTGCCAGCAGCCTTTACTCTGGCGAGCAGTACTTC.

V usage is TRBV12-5 and J usage is TRBJ2-1, with 12 nucleotides matching TRBD2. The ends lost 6 bases at V and 0 bases at J; junction bases unmatched: 9. Germline CDR1 and CDR2: LGHNT and FRNRAP. CDR3 size: 18 residues. CDR3 amino acids: CASGRGTSGPSSYNEQFF. In DNA form, the CDR3 reads TGTGCTAGTGGCCGAGGGACTAGCGGGCCTAGCTCCTACAATGAGCAGTTCTTC.

The chain couples TRBV4-1 to TRBJ1-5; 9 nucleotides line up with TRBD1. CDR3 length equals 14 residues. Germline lookup yields CDR1 MGHRA and CDR2 YSYEKL. Trimming at V came to 4 bases and at J to 2 bases, leaving 0 bases not matched to a gene. CDR3 nucleotide sequence: TGCGCCAGCAGCCGGGACAGGGGCAATCAGCCCCAGCATTTT. This encodes CASSRDRGNQPQHF.

The rearrangement joins TRBV27 to TRBJ2-1; weak D call: TRBD2 (6 bases). The germline V gene encodes CDR1 MNHEY and CDR2 SMNVEV (reference sequence). The CDR3 totals 15 residues. The germline V and J ends were trimmed by 5 bases and 4 bases, with 15 bases remaining between them. Here the CDR3 DNA reads TGTGCCAGCAGTCCTCTAGCGCAAACATACAATGAGCAGTTCTTC. As protein: CASSPLAQTYNEQFF.

The chain uses TRBV6-6 and TRBJ1-4, with 8 bases lining up with TRBD1. V trimming: 6 bases; J trimming: 2 bases; junction bases outside the gene matches: 2. Germline V lookup: CDR1 MNHNY, CDR2 SVGAGI (reference sequence). The CDR3 totals 14 residues. The CDR3 region has the DNA TGTGCCAGCAGAAGGGACAGGACTAATGAAAAACTGTTTTTT. This encodes CASRRDRTNEKLFF.